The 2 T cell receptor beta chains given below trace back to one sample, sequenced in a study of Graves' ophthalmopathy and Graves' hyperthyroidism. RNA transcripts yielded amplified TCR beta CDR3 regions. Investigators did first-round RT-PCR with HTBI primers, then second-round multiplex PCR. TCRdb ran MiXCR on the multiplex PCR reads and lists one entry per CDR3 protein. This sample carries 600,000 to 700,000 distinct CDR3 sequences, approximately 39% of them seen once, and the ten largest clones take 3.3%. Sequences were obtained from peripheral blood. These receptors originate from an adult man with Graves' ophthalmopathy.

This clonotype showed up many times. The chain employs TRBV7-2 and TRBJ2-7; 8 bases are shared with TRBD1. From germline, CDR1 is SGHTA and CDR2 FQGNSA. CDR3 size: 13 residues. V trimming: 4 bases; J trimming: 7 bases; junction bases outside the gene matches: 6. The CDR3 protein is CASSSTGGWEQYF. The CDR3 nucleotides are TGTGCCAGCAGCTCAACAGGGGGTTGGGAGCAGTACTTC.

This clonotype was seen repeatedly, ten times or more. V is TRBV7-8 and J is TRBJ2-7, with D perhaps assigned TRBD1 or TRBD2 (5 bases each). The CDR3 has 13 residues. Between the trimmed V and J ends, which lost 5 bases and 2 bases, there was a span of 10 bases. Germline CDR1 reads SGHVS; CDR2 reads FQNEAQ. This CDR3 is CASSNRGPYEQYF. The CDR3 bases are TGTGCCAGCAGCAACCGGGGACCCTACGAGCAGTACTTC.